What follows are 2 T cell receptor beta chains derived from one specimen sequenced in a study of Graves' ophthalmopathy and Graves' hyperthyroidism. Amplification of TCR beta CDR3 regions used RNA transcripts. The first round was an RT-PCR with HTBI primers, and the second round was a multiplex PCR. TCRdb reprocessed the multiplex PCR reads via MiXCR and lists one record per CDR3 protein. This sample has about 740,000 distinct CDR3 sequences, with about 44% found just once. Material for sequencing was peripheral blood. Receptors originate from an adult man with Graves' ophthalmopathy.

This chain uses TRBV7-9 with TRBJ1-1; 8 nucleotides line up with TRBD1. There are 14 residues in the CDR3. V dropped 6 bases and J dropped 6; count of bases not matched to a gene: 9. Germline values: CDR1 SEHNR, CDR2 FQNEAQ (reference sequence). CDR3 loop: CASSSPGGVAEAFF. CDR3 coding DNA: TGTGCCAGCAGTTCTCCAGGGGGCGTAGCTGAAGCTTTCTTT. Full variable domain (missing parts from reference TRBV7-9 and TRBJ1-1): DTGVSQNPRHKITKRGQNVTFRCDPISEHNRLYWYRQTLGQGPEFLTYFQNEAQLEKSRLLSDRFSAERPKGSFSTLEIQRTEQGDSAMYLCASSSPGGVAEAFFGQGTRLTVV.

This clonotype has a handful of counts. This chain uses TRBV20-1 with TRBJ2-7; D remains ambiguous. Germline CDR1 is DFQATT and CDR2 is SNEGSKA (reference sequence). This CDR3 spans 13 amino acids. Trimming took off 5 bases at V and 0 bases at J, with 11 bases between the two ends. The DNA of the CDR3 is TGCAGTGCTGGACGGACGGACTCCTACGAGCAGTACTTC. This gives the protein CSAGRTDSYEQYF.